The 5 T cell receptor beta chains presented below share a single source sample, sequenced in a study of patients and donors after allogeneic stem cell transplantation. TCRdb re-called the RT-PCR reads with MiXCR, one entry per CDR3 protein. The sample records some 150,000 distinct CDR3 sequences, roughly 35% being singletons. The sample comprised blood, either unsorted or a sorted T cell fraction (not recorded which). The receptors originated from a human donor who was either an allogeneic HSCT recipient or a stem cell or donor lymphocyte infusion donor (not recorded which). It is not recorded whose cells these are; they may come from a transplant donor.

This clonotype was observed a handful of times. The chain carries TRBV2 and TRBJ1-3; the D gene is possibly TRBD1 (5 bases). V shed 2 bases and J shed 2 bases, with 7 bases lying between them. This CDR3 spans 14 amino acids. Per germline, CDR1 SNHLY and CDR2 FYNNEI. Written as DNA, the CDR3 is TGTGCCAGCAGTGAATGGGGCGCTGGAAACACCATATATTTT. It encodes CASSEWGAGNTIYF.

The rearrangement links TRBV4-1 to TRBJ2-7; D remains ambiguous. V was shortened by 1 base and J by 1 base, with 8 bases between the two germline ends. CDR1 is MGHRA, CDR2 YSYEKL, per germline. This CDR3 has 14 residues. CDR3 nucleotide sequence: TGCGCCAGCAGCCAAGTGAATAAGTCCTACGAGCAGTACGTC. It is translated as CASSQVNKSYEQYV.

This chain joins TRBV12-3 or TRBV12-4 and TRBJ2-2; no clear D. Between the trimmed V and J ends, which lost 5 bases and 4 bases, there was a span of 8 bases. This CDR3 comprises 13 residues. CDR3 region: CASSGKVTGELFF. CDR3 in DNA: TGTGCCAGCAGTGGCAAGGTCACCGGGGAGCTGTTTTTT.

J is TRBJ1-4 and V is TRBV4-1, with TRBD1 as a possible D gene (6 bases). Trimming stripped 6 bases from V and 4 bases from J, with 18 bases between. Germline V lookup: CDR1 MGHRA, CDR2 YSYEKL. The CDR3 sequence is 16 residues long. CDR3 sequence reads: CASSPRGTDNNEKLFF. The CDR3 DNA reads as TGCGCCAGCAGTCCTAGGGGGACGGACAATAATGAAAAACTGTTTTTT.

The chain links TRBV6-2 or TRBV6-3 to TRBJ1-5; weak D call: TRBD1 (6 bases). CDR3 length equals 14 residues. Germline CDR1 and CDR2: MNHEY and SVGEGT. V lost 8 bases, J lost 2 bases, and 13 bases lay in between. The DNA for the CDR3 is TGTGCCAGCGGAGCAGGGGTGGGCAATCAGCCCCAGCATTTT. It is translated as CASGAGVGNQPQHF.